Below, 20 T cell receptor beta chains from the same sample are listed, as sequenced in a study of blood T cell repertoires in COVID-19. Profiling relied on immunoSEQ multiplex PCR, and the TCRdb table lists in-frame clones only, not all of them. The data hold 300,000 to 400,000 clones, with 88% observed a single time. Sequenced input: peripheral blood. These TCRs come from a woman aged 70-85 years with COVID-19, enrolled during active disease.

The chain joins TRBV2 to TRBJ1-2; TRBD1 aligns across 8 bases. V shed 5 bases, J shed 7 bases, and the junction held 9 bases outside the gene matches. Germline lookup yields CDR1 SNHLY and CDR2 FYNNEI. CDR3 length: 14 amino acids. CDR3 amino acids: CASSSGTGRSGYTF. The CDR3 nucleotides read TGTGCCAGCAGTTCCGGGACAGGACGTTCTGGCTACACCTTC.

The V call is TRBV13, the J call TRBJ2-5, with 8 bases lining up with TRBD1. The CDR3 is 15 amino acids. The germline V gene encodes CDR1 PRHDT and CDR2 FYEKMQ (reference sequence). The trim removed 0 bases at V and 1 base at J, leaving 1 base unmatched. CDR3 DNA sequence: TGTGCCAGCAGCTTAGGCAGGGGGCCCCAAGAGACCCAGTACTTC. Its translation: CASSLGRGPQETQYF.

The chain recombines TRBV5-1 with TRBJ1-2; D not certain. CDR1 is SGHRS and CDR2 is YFSETQ in the germline V gene. This CDR3 is 14 amino acids long. The V end was cut by 3 bases, the J end by 8 bases, with 17 bases between. In DNA, the CDR3 is TGCGCCAGCAGCTCTGGTGGGCAGGTTGAAGGCTACACCTTC. It encodes CASSSGGQVEGYTF.

The CDR3: CASSLVTGGYNEQFF. CDR3 nucleotides: TGTGCCAGCAGCTTAGTGACAGGGGGCTACAATGAGCAGTTCTTC. The chain couples TRBV7-9 to TRBJ2-1, with 9 bases aligning to TRBD1. This CDR3 is built from 15 residues. The V segment lost 1 base and the J segment 3 bases; nucleotides outside the gene matches: 1. The germline V gene encodes CDR1 SEHNR and CDR2 FQNEAQ (reference sequence).

The chain has TRBV5-6 and TRBJ2-7; a possible D gene is TRBD2 (5 bases). Germline loops: CDR1 SGHDT, CDR2 YYEEEE. This CDR3 has 14 residues. V was cut by 4 bases and J by 4 bases, with 15 bases left in between. CDR3 loop: CASSPRLLGYEQYF. The CDR3 bases are TGTGCCAGCAGCCCGCGATTACTAGGGTACGAGCAGTACTTC.

The rearrangement joins TRBV6-5 to TRBJ1-3, with TRBD1 matching over 9 bases. The germline CDR1 and CDR2 sequences are MNHEY and SVGAGI. This CDR3 is built from 15 residues. With 6 bases clipped from V and 2 bases from J, the junction kept 5 bases outside the gene matches. This chain's CDR3 is CASSLQGAAGNTIYF. CDR3 DNA: TGTGCCAGCAGCCTACAGGGGGCGGCTGGAAACACCATATATTTT.

This rearrangement joins TRBV5-1 to TRBJ2-7; unclear D gene. V was pared by 1 base and J by 4 bases, with 6 bases between. The CDR3 has 12 residues. Per germline, CDR1 SGHRS and CDR2 YFSETQ. CDR3 nucleotide sequence: TGCGCCAGCAGCTTGAGCGCTTACGAGCAGTACTTC. Protein: CASSLSAYEQYF. Supplemented by reference TRBV5-1 and TRBJ2-7, the full variable domain reads KAGVTQTPRYLIKTRGQQVTLSCSPISGHRSVSWYQQTPGQGLQFLFEYFSETQRNKGNFPGRFSGRQFSNSRSEMNVSTLELGDSALYLCASSLSAYEQYFGPGTRLTVT.

This clone has a single count. The chain has TRBV5-6 and TRBJ2-7; 8 nucleotides align to TRBD1. The CDR3 runs to 14 residues. The germline V gene has CDR1 SGHDT and CDR2 YYEEEE. V lost 0 bases and J lost 2; bases outside the gene matches: 1. The CDR3 sequence: CASSLETGAYEQYF. As DNA, the CDR3 is TGTGCCAGCAGCTTGGAGACAGGGGCCTACGAGCAGTACTTC. The whole variable domain, filled in from reference TRBV5-6 and TRBJ2-7, reads DAGVTQSPTHLIKTRGQQVTLRCSPKSGHDTVSWYQQALGQGPQFIFQYYEEEERQRGNFPDRFSGHQFPNYSSELNVNALLLGDSALYLCASSLETGAYEQYFGPGTRLTVT.

This sequence joins TRBV18 and TRBJ2-1, with 10 bases that match TRBD2. CDR1 is KGHSH, CDR2 LQKENI, per germline. This CDR3 comprises 19 residues. Trimming cost V 2 bases and J 6 bases; bases outside gene matches: 16. CDR3 sequence (DNA): TGTGCCAGCTCACCAAAATCTTTCGAGCGGGGGGGCCAGGGCAATGAGCAGTTCTTC. It translates to CASSPKSFERGGQGNEQFF. Supplemented by reference TRBV18 and TRBJ2-1, the full variable domain reads NAGVMQNPRHLVRRRGQEARLRCSPMKGHSHVYWYRQLPEEGLKFMVYLQKENIIDESGMPKERFSAEFPKEGPSILRIQQVVRGDSAAYFCASSPKSFERGGQGNEQFFGPGTRLTVL.

The sample holds one count of this clone. The CDR3, as DNA: TGTGCCAGCACCGACAGGAGCGGGGACCAAGAGACCCAGTACTTC. It yields the protein CASTDRSGDQETQYF. The chain carries TRBV5-6 and TRBJ2-5; weak D call: TRBD2 (7 bases). CDR3 length: 15 amino acids. The ends were cut back, 6 bases at V and 0 bases at J, with 15 bases in the middle. Germline V lookup: CDR1 SGHDT, CDR2 YYEEEE.

The table lists this clone with a few counts. V gene TRBV13 combines with J gene TRBJ1-3; D is perhaps TRBD1 (5 bases). CDR1 is PRHDT, CDR2 FYEKMQ, per germline (reference sequence). The ends were cut back, 5 bases at V and 0 bases at J, with 14 bases in the middle. There are 16 residues in the CDR3. As DNA, the CDR3 is TGTGCCAGCAGCGCTCCACAGGACACCTCTGGAAACACCATATATTTT. This sequence encodes CASSAPQDTSGNTIYF.

V usage is TRBV7-6 and J usage is TRBJ2-5; possibly TRBD2 for D (6 bases). This CDR3 contains 15 residues. Trimming left V 0 bases short and J 3 bases short, with 11 bases between. The germline V gene has CDR1 SGHVS and CDR2 FNYEAQ. The CDR3 protein is CASSLATREKETQYF. The CDR3 nucleotides read TGTGCCAGCAGCTTAGCGACTAGAGAAAAAGAGACCCAGTACTTC.

The J gene is TRBJ1-2, the V gene TRBV9; TRBD1 matches at 7 bases. V was clipped by 3 bases and J by 6 bases; unmatched bases: 11. There are 15 residues in the CDR3. In germline, CDR1 is SGDLS, CDR2 YYNGEE. In DNA form, the CDR3 reads TGTGCCAGCAGCGCATTGACAGGGAGGAAGAATGGCTACACCTTC. It yields the protein CASSALTGRKNGYTF.

V is TRBV29-1 and J is TRBJ1-1; no clear D gene. With 7 bases removed from V and 4 bases from J, the gap between germline ends came to 10 bases. Germline CDR1 SQVTM, CDR2 ANQGSEA. This CDR3 comprises 11 residues. DNA for the CDR3: TGCAGCGGATCTACGGGCACTGAAGCTTTCTTT. This codes for CSGSTGTEAFF. Full variable domain (rest looked up from reference TRBV29-1 and TRBJ1-1): SAVISQKPSRDICQRGTSLTIQCQVDSQVTMMFWYRQQPGQSLTLIATANQGSEATYESGFVIDKFPISRPNLTFSTLTVSNMSPEDSSIYLCSGSTGTEAFFGQGTRLTVV.

The V gene is TRBV9, the J gene TRBJ2-7; the match to TRBD1 covers 8 bases. CDR1 and CDR2 (germline): SGDLS, YYNGEE. J lost 1 base, V lost 0 bases, and 3 bases had no gene match. The length of the CDR3 is 15 residues. The CDR3 DNA is TGTGCCAGCAGCGTAGGGACAGGGAGGTCCTACGAGCAGTACTTC. This codes for CASSVGTGRSYEQYF. Looking up the rest from reference TRBV9 and TRBJ2-7 gives the full variable domain: DSGVTQTPKHLITATGQRVTLRCSPRSGDLSVYWYQQSLDQGLQFLIQYYNGEERAKGNILERFSAQQFPDLHSELNLSSLELGDSALYFCASSVGTGRSYEQYFGPGTRLTVT.

This chain joins TRBV24-1 and TRBJ2-1; TRBD2 might be the D (5 bases). This CDR3 contains 13 residues. Between the trimmed V and J ends, which lost 3 bases and 9 bases, there was a span of 11 bases. The germline V gene has CDR1 KGHDR and CDR2 SFDVKD. CDR3 DNA sequence: TGTGCCACCAGTGATCCGGACGGACTTGAGCAGTTCTTC. Translated: CATSDPDGLEQFF.

This chain connects TRBV12-3 or TRBV12-4 to TRBJ1-1; D is uncertain. The length of the CDR3 is 12 residues. The V end lost 5 bases, the J end lost 3 bases, and 7 bases lay between the germline ends. In nucleotides, the CDR3 is TGTGCCAGCAGTCAGGTGTACACTGAAGCTTTCTTT. This gives the protein CASSQVYTEAFF.

The chain has TRBV19 and TRBJ1-4; the D is unclear. This CDR3 is 13 amino acids long. Germline assignment: CDR1 LNHDA and CDR2 SQIVND (reference sequence). This CDR3 reads CAPYVSFGEKLFF. The CDR3, as DNA: TGTGCTCCGTACGTGAGTTTTGGTGAAAAACTGTTTTTT.

This sequence joins TRBV6-5 and TRBJ2-5; a possible D gene is TRBD2 (5 bases). The CDR3 runs to 13 residues. Germline V CDR1 and CDR2: MNHEY, SVGAGI. V lost 6 bases to trimming and J lost 5 bases, with 13 bases between them. The CDR3 spells CASSLLVDETQYF. Written as DNA, the CDR3 is TGTGCCAGCAGCTTACTAGTTGATGAGACCCAGTACTTC.

Concerning this clone: Other DNA sequences in this specimen translate into the identical CDR3. V usage is TRBV5-1 and J usage is TRBJ1-5, with TRBD1 as a possible D gene (5 bases). Germline V CDR1 and CDR2: SGHRS, YFSETQ. With 2 bases removed from V and 2 bases from J, the gap between germline ends came to 8 bases. This CDR3 contains 14 residues. The CDR3 protein is CASSLEGGNQPQHF. DNA of the CDR3: TGCGCCAGCAGCTTAGAAGGGGGCAATCAGCCCCAGCATTTT.